These 11 T cell receptor beta chains share one sample of origin, sequenced in a study of low-dose radiotherapy and immunotherapy resistance in tumors. First-strand cDNA used TRAV- and TRBV-specific primers, covering alpha and beta chains. TCRs were amplified for approximately 22 PCR cycles with a constant-region primer and V-primer adapter. Via MiXCR, TCRdb re-called the reads, giving one row per CDR3 protein. The sample consists of 59,000 or so distinct CDR3 sequences, about a quarter of them appearing once. Time point given: before trial treatment. Material: PBMCs, obtained before treatment. All receptors derive from a male donor with rectosigmoid adenocarcinoma.

V usage is TRBV18 and J usage is TRBJ2-1, with a weak D call TRBD2 (5 bases). Germline V gene data show CDR1 as KGHSH and CDR2 as LQKENI. V was cut by 0 bases and J by 5 bases, with 5 bases left in between. The CDR3 extends over 13 amino acids. CDR3 in amino acids: CASSPPADNEQFF. In DNA form, the CDR3 reads TGTGCCAGCTCACCACCAGCGGACAATGAGCAGTTCTTC.

As concerns this clonotype: A read error likely explains this, since a far larger clone differs by one base. The chain couples TRBV9 to TRBJ1-1; TRBD1 might be the D (6 bases). The CDR3 loop spans 14 amino acids. CDR1 is SGDLS and CDR2 is YYNGEE in the germline V gene. In nucleotides, the CDR3 is TGTTCCAGCAGTGTGGGGAACAGGGCCACTGAAGCTTTCTTT. This gives the protein CSSSVGNRATEAFF.

By its share, this clonotype is medium-sized. The chain uses TRBV20-1 and TRBJ1-2, with a weak D call TRBD1 (5 bases). Per the germline V gene, CDR1 is DFQATT and CDR2 is SNEGSKA (reference sequence). The V and J ends lost 6 bases and 8 bases respectively, with 16 bases between them. CDR3 size: 12 residues. The DNA of the CDR3 is TGCAGTGCGCCTTACAGGACTCGAGGCTACACCTTC. This translates into CSAPYRTRGYTF.

Notes on this clonotype: A much bigger clone sits one base away, suggesting this may be a read error. J is TRBJ1-4 and V is TRBV28, with 10 bases that match TRBD1. CDR3 size: 18 residues. V lost 6 bases to trimming and J lost 7 bases; unmatched junction nucleotides: 17. Germline assignment: CDR1 MDHEN and CDR2 SYDVKM. The CDR3 here is CASRPPGQGTRETEKLFF. The CDR3 region has the DNA TGTGCCAGCAGACCCCCGGGACAGGGGACGCGAGAGACTGAAAAACTGTTTTTT.

This clonotype was recorded many times. The chain links TRBV6-4 to TRBJ2-1; 8 nucleotides align to TRBD2. The CDR3 length is 15 residues. CDR1 and CDR2 from the germline V gene are MRHNA and SNTAGT. V lost 6 bases, J lost 8 bases, and 12 bases stayed unmatched. CDR3: CASSNLAGNQDEQFF. The CDR3 DNA reads TGTGCCAGCAGCAACTTAGCGGGAAATCAGGATGAGCAGTTCTTC.

This clonotype was counted ten times or more. The V and J genes are TRBV12-3 or TRBV12-4 and TRBJ2-4, with a possible D match to TRBD1 (5 bases). Deletions cut 1 base from V and 0 bases from J, with 7 bases between. There are 15 residues in the CDR3. Written as DNA, the CDR3 is TGTGCCAGCAGTTTAGGGACACTAGCCAAAAACATTCAGTACTTC. Translated, it gives CASSLGTLAKNIQYF.

A remark on this clonotype: A much larger clone lies a single base off, so this may be a read error. This rearrangement joins TRBV5-4 to TRBJ1-2, with D maybe TRBD1 (6 bases). Germline-derived CDR1 and CDR2 are SGHNT and YYREEE (reference sequence). This CDR3 contains 14 residues. CDR3 DNA: TGTGCCAGCAGCTTTATACAGGGAGGGAATGGCTACGCCTTC. Translating gives CASSFIQGGNGYAF.

This clonotype occurred many times. This sequence joins TRBV2 and TRBJ1-4; D perhaps matches TRBD1 (5 bases). V shed 2 bases and J shed 16 bases, with 17 bases lying between them. The CDR3 extends over 13 amino acids. The germline gives CDR1 SNHLY, CDR2 FYNNEI. DNA for the CDR3: TGTGCCAGCAGTGAAACCCTGGGACTTCTTCAGTTTTTT. The encoded protein is CASSETLGLLQFF.

This clonotype has a count of ten or more. V gene TRBV14 combines with J gene TRBJ2-7, with TRBD2 matching 10 bases. The CDR3 runs 16 residues. Germline trimming cut 6 bases from V and 3 bases from J; bases unmatched to any gene: 11. Looked up from germline, CDR1 is SGHDN and CDR2 is FVKESK. The CDR3 bases are TGTGCCAGCAGTCTAAGCGTCGGACTAGCGGTCTACGAGCAGTACTTC. Protein sequence: CASSLSVGLAVYEQYF.

A single count supports this clonotype. A far larger clone is a single base away, which makes a read error likely. This chain links TRBV28 with TRBJ2-1, with a possible D match to TRBD1 (6 bases). The germline V gene has CDR1 MDHEN and CDR2 SYDVKM. Between the trimmed V and J ends, which lost 5 bases and 10 bases, there was a span of 12 bases. This CDR3 has 12 amino acids. CDR3 sequence: CASSRLDREQFF. The DNA for the CDR3 is TGTGCCAGCAGTCGATTAGACAGGGAGCAGTTCTTC.

This clonotype was observed many times. The V gene is TRBV3-1, the J gene TRBJ1-4; possible D gene TRBD1, 5 bases. This CDR3 is 15 amino acids long. Germline V gives CDR1 LGHDT, CDR2 YNNKEL (reference sequence). Trimming pared 4 bases from V and 6 bases from J, leaving 15 bases between. The CDR3, as DNA: TGTGCCAGCAGCCCAGGCGGGGGGGACGATGAAAAACTGTTTTTT. As protein: CASSPGGGDDEKLFF.